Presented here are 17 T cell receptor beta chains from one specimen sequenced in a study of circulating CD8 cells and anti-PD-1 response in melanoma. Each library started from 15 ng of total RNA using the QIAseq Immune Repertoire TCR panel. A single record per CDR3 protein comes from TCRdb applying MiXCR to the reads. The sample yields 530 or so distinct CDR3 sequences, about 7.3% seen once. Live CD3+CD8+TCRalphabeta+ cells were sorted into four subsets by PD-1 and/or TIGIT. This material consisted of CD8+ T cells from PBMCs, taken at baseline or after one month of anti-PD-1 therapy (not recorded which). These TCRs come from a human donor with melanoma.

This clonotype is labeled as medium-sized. The CDR3, as DNA: TGTGCCAGTAGTATAGGCGCAGGGTCCTACGAGCAGTACTTC. Protein product: CASSIGAGSYEQYF. The rearrangement joins TRBV19 to TRBJ2-7; possible D gene TRBD1, 5 bases. Trimming removed 1 base at V and 1 base at J, with 8 bases between. Germline V gene lookup returns CDR1 LNHDA and CDR2 SQIVND (reference sequence). This CDR3 contains 14 residues. Together with reference TRBV19 and TRBJ2-7, the CDR3 gives the full variable domain: DGGITQSPKYLFRKEGQNVTLSCEQNLNHDAMYWYRQDPGQGLRLIYYSQIVNDFQKGDIAEGYSVSREKKESFPLTVTSAQKNPTAFYLCASSIGAGSYEQYFGPGTRLTVT.

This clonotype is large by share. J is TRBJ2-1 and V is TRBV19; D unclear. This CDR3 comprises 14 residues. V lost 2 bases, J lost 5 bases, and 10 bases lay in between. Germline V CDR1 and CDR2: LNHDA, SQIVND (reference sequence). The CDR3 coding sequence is TGTGCCAGTAGTATACGTACACAGAACAATGAGCAGTTCTTC. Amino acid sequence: CASSIRTQNNEQFF.

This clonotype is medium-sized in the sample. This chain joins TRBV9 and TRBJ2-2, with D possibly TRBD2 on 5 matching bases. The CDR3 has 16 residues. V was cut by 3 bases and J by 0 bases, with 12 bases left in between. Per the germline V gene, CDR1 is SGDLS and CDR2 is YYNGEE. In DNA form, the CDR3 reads TGTGCCAGCAGCGAGGGTAGGACTTCGAACACCGGGGAGCTGTTTTTT. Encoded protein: CASSEGRTSNTGELFF.

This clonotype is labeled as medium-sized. CDR3 DNA sequence: TGTGCCAGTAGTATAGGAACTGACTCCTACAATGAGCAGTTCTTC. Encoded protein: CASSIGTDSYNEQFF. The chain carries TRBV19 and TRBJ2-1; D is unclear. CDR1 and CDR2 (germline): LNHDA, SQIVND (reference sequence). V lost 1 base and J lost 0, with 7 bases in between. The CDR3 is 15 residues long.

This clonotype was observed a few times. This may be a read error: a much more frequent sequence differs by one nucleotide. In DNA form, the CDR3 reads TGTGCCAGCAGAGGACTAGCGGGGACCGGGGGGCTGTTTTTT. This encodes CASRGLAGTGGLFF. The chain carries TRBV5-5 and TRBJ2-2; 12 bases line up with TRBD2. CDR1 is SGHKS and CDR2 is YYEKEE in the germline V gene (reference sequence). The CDR3 covers 14 residues.

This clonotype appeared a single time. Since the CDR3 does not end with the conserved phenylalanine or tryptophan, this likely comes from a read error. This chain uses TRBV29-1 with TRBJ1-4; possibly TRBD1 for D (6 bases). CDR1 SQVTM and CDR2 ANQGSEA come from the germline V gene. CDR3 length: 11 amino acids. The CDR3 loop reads CGVQGSEKLFL. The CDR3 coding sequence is TGCGGCGTTCAGGGGAGTGAAAAACTGTTTCTT.

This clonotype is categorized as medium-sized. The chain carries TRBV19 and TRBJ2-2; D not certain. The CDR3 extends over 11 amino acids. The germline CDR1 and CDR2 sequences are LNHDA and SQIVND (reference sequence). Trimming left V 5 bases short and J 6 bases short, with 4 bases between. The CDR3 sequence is CASSLSGELFF. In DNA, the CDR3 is TGTGCCAGTAGTCTCTCCGGGGAGCTGTTTTTT.

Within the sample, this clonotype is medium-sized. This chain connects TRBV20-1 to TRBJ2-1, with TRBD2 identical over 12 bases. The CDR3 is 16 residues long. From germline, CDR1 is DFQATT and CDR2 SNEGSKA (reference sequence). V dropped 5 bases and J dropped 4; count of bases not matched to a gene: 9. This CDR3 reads CSADSSGGALYNEQFF. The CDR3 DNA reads TGCAGTGCTGACTCTAGCGGGGGGGCCTTGTACAATGAGCAGTTCTTC.

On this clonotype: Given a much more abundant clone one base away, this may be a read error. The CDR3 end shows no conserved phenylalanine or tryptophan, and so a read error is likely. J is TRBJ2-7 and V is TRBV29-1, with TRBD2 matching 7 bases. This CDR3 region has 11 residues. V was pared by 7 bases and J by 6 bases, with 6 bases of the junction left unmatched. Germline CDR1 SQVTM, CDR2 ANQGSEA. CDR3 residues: CSGGGVSEQYL. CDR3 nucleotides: TGCAGCGGGGGGGGTGTGAGCGAGCAGTACCTC.

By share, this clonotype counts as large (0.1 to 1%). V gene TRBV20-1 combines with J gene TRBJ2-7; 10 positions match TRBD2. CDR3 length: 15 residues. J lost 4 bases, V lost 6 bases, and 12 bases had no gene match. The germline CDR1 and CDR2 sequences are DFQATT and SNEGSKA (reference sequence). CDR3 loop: CSATHRASGGYEQYF. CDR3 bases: TGCAGTGCGACCCACAGGGCTAGCGGGGGTTACGAGCAGTACTTC.

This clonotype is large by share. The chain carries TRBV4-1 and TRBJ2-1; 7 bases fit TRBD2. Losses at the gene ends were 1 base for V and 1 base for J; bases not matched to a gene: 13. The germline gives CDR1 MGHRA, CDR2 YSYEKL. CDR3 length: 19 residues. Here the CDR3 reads CASSQAISPGGGSYNEQFF. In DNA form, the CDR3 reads TGCGCCAGCAGCCAAGCCATTAGCCCTGGGGGGGGTTCCTACAATGAGCAGTTCTTC.

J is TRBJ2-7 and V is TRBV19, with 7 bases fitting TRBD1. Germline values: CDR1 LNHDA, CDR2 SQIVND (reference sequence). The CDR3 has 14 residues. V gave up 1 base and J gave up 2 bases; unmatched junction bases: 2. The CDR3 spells CASSIAQGAYEQYF. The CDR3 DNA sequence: TGTGCCAGTAGTATAGCCCAGGGGGCCTACGAGCAGTACTTC. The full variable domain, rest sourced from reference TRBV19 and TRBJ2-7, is DGGITQSPKYLFRKEGQNVTLSCEQNLNHDAMYWYRQDPGQGLRLIYYSQIVNDFQKGDIAEGYSVSREKKESFPLTVTSAQKNPTAFYLCASSIAQGAYEQYFGPGTRLTVT.

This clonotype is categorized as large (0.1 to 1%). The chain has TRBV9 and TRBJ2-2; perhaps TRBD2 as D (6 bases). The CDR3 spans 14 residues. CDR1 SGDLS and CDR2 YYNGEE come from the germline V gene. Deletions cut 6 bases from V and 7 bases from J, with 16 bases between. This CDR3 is CASTQGGASGELFF. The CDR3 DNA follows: TGTGCCAGCACTCAAGGCGGGGCAAGCGGGGAGCTGTTTTTT. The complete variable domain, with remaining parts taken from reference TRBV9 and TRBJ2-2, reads DSGVTQTPKHLITATGQRVTLRCSPRSGDLSVYWYQQSLDQGLQFLIQYYNGEERAKGNILERFSAQQFPDLHSELNLSSLELGDSALYFCASTQGGASGELFFGEGSRLTVL.

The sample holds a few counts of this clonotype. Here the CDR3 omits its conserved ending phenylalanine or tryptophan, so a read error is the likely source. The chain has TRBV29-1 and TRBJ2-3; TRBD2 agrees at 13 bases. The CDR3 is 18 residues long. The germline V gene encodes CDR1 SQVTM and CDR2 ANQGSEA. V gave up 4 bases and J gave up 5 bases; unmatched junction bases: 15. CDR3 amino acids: CSVAETSGGAMGRDTQYI. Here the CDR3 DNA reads TGCAGCGTTGCTGAAACTAGCGGGGGGGCCATGGGTAGAGATACGCAGTATATT.

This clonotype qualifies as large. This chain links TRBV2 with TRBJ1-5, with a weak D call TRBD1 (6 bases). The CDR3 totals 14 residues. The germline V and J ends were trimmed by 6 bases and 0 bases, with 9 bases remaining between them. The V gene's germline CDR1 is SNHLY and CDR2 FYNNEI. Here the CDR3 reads CASSQGFSNQPQHF. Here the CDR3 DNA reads TGTGCCAGCAGCCAGGGGTTTAGCAATCAGCCCCAGCATTTT.

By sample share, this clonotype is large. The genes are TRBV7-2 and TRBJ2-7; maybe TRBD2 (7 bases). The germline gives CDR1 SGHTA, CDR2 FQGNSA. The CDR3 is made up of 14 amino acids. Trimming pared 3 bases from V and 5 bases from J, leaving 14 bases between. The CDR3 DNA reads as TGTGCCAGCAGCTTTTCGGGGGGCCATAACGAGCAGTACTTC. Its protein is CASSFSGGHNEQYF.

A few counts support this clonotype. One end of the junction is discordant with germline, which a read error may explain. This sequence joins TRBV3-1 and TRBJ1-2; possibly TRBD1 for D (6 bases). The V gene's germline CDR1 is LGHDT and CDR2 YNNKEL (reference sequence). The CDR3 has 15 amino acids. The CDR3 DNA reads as TGTGCCAGCGGCCAAACAGGGATACTTAACTATGGCTACACCTTC. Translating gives CASGQTGILNYGYTF.